This T cell receptor beta chain originates from a study of vaccination and CD4 T cells after COVID-19 (dated by TCRdb to 2021 to 2024). Regarding the study in general: Convalescent patients had a positive SARS-CoV-2 result on nasal swab PCR, and of these patients, nine had mild disease and one had severe disease. Participants got two doses of the Pfizer-BioNTech BNT162b2 vaccine (n=8) or two doses of the Moderna mRNA-1273 vaccine (n=2). The convalescent cohort included six males and four females, with two Hispanic individuals, seven Caucasians, two Asians and one multiracial person. Post-vaccine blood samples were obtained a median of about 77 days after the second vaccine dose, with a range of about 14 to 241 days. Control cultures received a CEFX viral epitope pool as the positive control, an HIV-1 Nef peptide pool as the negative control, or no peptide. Post-COVID blood samples from convalescent patients were collected a median of roughly 100 days after diagnosis, with a range of roughly 30 to 170 days. Overlapping spike peptide pools from SARS-CoV-2 and from the common cold coronaviruses HCoV-NL63, HCoV-OC43 and HCoV-229E were used as culture stimuli. In nine to eleven COVID-19 convalescent patients and a few infection-naive healthy vaccine recipients, researchers compared the spike-specific CD4+ TCR repertoire from before mRNA vaccination with the repertoire from after.

Library preparation employed PCR. At the Johns Hopkins FTIC core, DNA from the cultured CD4+ T cells underwent TCR sequencing with the Oncomine TCR Beta short-read assay. The QIAamp micro DNA kit was used to extract genomic DNA from the cultured CD4+ T cells. Oncomine TCR Beta libraries from cultured CD4+ T cells were pooled using unique dual indexes and sequenced on an Illumina iSeq 100. The original methods were these. Non-productive sequences were removed, and CDR3s not starting with C, not ending with F or W, or shorter than 7 amino acids were discarded. The MANAFEST web application identified antigen-specific clonotypes by comparing peptide-stimulated wells against reference wells and other culture wells. Positive clones required FDR below 0.05, an odds ratio above 5, and productive frequency above 0.1% in at least two of three replicate wells. Clonotypes that were significantly expanded in both SARS-CoV-2 spike wells and at least one common cold coronavirus spike condition were defined as cross-reactive. Using R version 3.6.1, CDR3 homology was evaluated through Levenshtein distances (stringdist) along with unrooted phylogenetic trees (ape). TCRdb took the public reads, trimmed them with fastp at Q25, ran MiXCR for clone calling and kept in-frame beta chains. Every CDR3 protein is listed once, alongside the most common genes and DNA of its rows. In this record, the V and J calls reflect TCRdb's handling and not the investigators' own analysis. In this sample the table shows under 20,000 distinct CDR3 sequences, about 46% of which occur a single time. Approximately 7% of the sample is taken by the ten largest.

What this sample's treatment or condition label stands for: roughly nine-day PBMC culture with coronavirus spike peptide pools or control peptides (ViraFEST assay). The ViraFEST assay was used in the study, in which antigen-specific T cells were expanded with peptide pools and expanded clonotypes were subsequently identified by TCR sequencing. The convalescent patients' positive SARS-CoV-2 PCR tests fell between March and December 2020, which was before the Alpha, Beta and Delta variants emerged in the United States. PBMCs were cultured at roughly 2 million per well in IMDM supplemented with roughly 5% human AB serum and about 10 IU/ml IL-2, with 9.5 to 10 ug/ml peptide pools added. Half of the culture medium was replaced with fresh IL-2-containing medium on days 3 and 7. CD4+ T cells were isolated after about nine days of culture through negative selection using the EasySep CD4+ T cell isolation kit. Ficoll-Paque Plus gradient centrifugation was used to isolate PBMCs from whole blood, and the isolated PBMCs were then either used fresh or cryopreserved at -140C. In general, triplicate wells were set up for every culture condition.

Study-level results and caveats: Among convalescent patients, a median about 90% of the SARS-CoV-2-reactive clones seen after vaccination appeared only after vaccination, which suggests priming specific to the vaccine. The study included relatively few convalescent patients and did not analyze early timepoints after natural infection. Of the vaccine-specific clones found in convalescent patients, nearly all (304 of 307) were mono-reactive for SARS-CoV-2 spike instead of being cross-reactive with common cold coronaviruses. The median count of SARS-CoV-2-reactive clonotypes went up from around 20 after infection to 38 after vaccination, although the change was not significant.

This clonotype appeared a few times. What antigen it recognizes has not been identified. The input lacks base qualities; no much larger clone sits a single base away. The source of this sequence is a human donor who had recovered from COVID-19. Material: CD4+ T cells from blood, cultured in vitro, obtained after SARS-CoV-2 vaccination.

The CDR3 sequence is CASRGLAGGPKPGEQFF. The DNA is TGTGCCAGCAGAGGACTAGCGGGAGGGCCTAAGCCGGGTGAGCAGTTCTTC. The sequence is built from TRBV27 and TRBJ2-1; TRBD2 aligns with 15 central bases. The germline V gene (reference sequence) provides CDR1 MNHEY and CDR2 SMNVEV. Including the terminal cysteine and phenylalanine, the CDR3 comprises 17 residues. The sequence is cut down to CDR3 DNA, 51 bases in frame from base 1. Clipping removes 6 bases from V and 9 bases from J, with 12 as the unmatched junction base count.